These 25 T cell receptor beta chains share one sample of origin, sequenced in a study of T cell changes during pregnancy in multiple sclerosis (dated by TCRdb to 2018 to 2020). Library prep was done by the immunoSEQ multiplex PCR assay. TCRdb carries this immuneACCESS record with in-frame sequences only. Its versions omit some clonotypes, under half of them owing to an unresolved V gene in the studies checked, with the rest unexplained. Across this sample there are approximately 100,000 clones, with more than 85% seen only once. Together, the top ten hold 2.5% to 3.5% of the sample. The sequenced sample was peripheral blood, obtained in the second trimester of pregnancy. These receptors were collected from a female donor with multiple sclerosis, enrolled in a pregnancy study.

The chain couples TRBV6-1 to TRBJ2-3; the match to TRBD2 covers 7 bases. The CDR3 consists of 17 residues. Trimming at V came to 1 base and at J to 3 bases, leaving 10 bases not matched to a gene. CDR1 is MNHNS and CDR2 is SASEGT in the germline V gene. This chain's CDR3 is CASSEGVLAVITDTQYF. The CDR3 DNA follows: TGTGCCAGCAGTGAAGGGGTTCTAGCGGTGATAACAGATACGCAGTATTTT.

This chain uses TRBV11-2 with TRBJ1-5, with D possibly matching TRBD1 (5 bases). This CDR3 comprises 14 residues. Trimming cost V 2 bases and J 3 bases, with 8 bases left between them. CDR1 SGHAT and CDR2 FQNNGV come from the germline V gene. This CDR3 is CASSLLGLNQPQHF. The CDR3 region has the DNA TGTGCCAGCAGCTTATTGGGGCTCAATCAGCCCCAGCATTTT.

The sample holds one count of this clone. This chain links TRBV23-1 with TRBJ1-2, with unresolved D. TRBV23-1 is recorded as an ORF, its role being uncertain. CDR3 length: 15 residues. V shed 4 bases and J shed 3 bases, with 15 bases lying between them. The CDR3 DNA follows: TGCGCCAGCAGTCTTGGCGCGGGCACCCACTATGGCTACACCTTC. Translation gives CASSLGAGTHYGYTF.

The gene calls are TRBV29-1 and TRBJ2-3; D unclear. V dropped 3 bases and J dropped 4 bases, with 5 bases sitting between them. The CDR3 covers 11 residues. Germline CDR1 and CDR2: SQVTM and ANQGSEA. As DNA, the CDR3 is TGCAGCGTTGACGGTCCAGATACGCAGTATTTT. Protein: CSVDGPDTQYF.

This clone showed up just once. The V gene is TRBV5-6, the J gene TRBJ2-7, with 11 positions matching TRBD2. The CDR3 has 18 amino acids. Germline V gene data show CDR1 as SGHDT and CDR2 as YYEEEE. The V segment lost 1 base and the J segment 4 bases; nucleotides outside the gene matches: 13. The CDR3 is CASSLRALLAGGIYEQYF. The CDR3 region has the DNA TGTGCCAGCAGCTTGAGGGCCCTTCTAGCGGGAGGTATTTACGAGCAGTACTTC.

This clone was counted a few times. The CDR3 nucleotides read TGTGCCAGCAGCCTTAACTACGGGGGAGATACGCAGTATTTT. The encoded protein is CASSLNYGGDTQYF. The V gene is TRBV27, the J gene TRBJ2-3; tentatively, D is TRBD2 (6 bases). Germline V gene sequence: CDR1 MNHEY, CDR2 SMNVEV (reference sequence). Trimming took off 6 bases at V and 5 bases at J, with 15 bases between the two ends. The CDR3 loop spans 14 amino acids.

The V call is TRBV10-2, the J call TRBJ2-1, with D uncertain. CDR1 WSHSY and CDR2 SAAADI come from the germline V gene. V was cut by 5 bases and J by 8 bases, with 13 bases left in between. The CDR3 covers 13 residues. The CDR3 here is CASSLAVDDEQFF. For the CDR3, the DNA is TGCGCCAGCAGTCTTGCTGTAGATGATGAGCAGTTCTTC.

V gene TRBV7-8 combines with J gene TRBJ2-7, with TRBD1 matching over 8 bases. V shed 5 bases, J shed 2 bases, and the junction held 8 bases outside the gene matches. The germline CDR1 and CDR2 sequences are SGHVS and FQNEAQ. The CDR3 has 15 residues. In DNA, the CDR3 is TGTGCCAGCAGCCCCGACAGGGGTTCTGCCTACGAGCAGTACTTC. Protein: CASSPDRGSAYEQYF. Together with reference TRBV7-8 and TRBJ2-7, the CDR3 gives the full variable domain: GAGVSQSPRYKVAKRGQDVALRCDPISGHVSLFWYQQALGQGPEFLTYFQNEAQLDKSGLPSDRFFAERPEGSVSTLKIQRTQQEDSAVYLCASSPDRGSAYEQYFGPGTRLTVT.

The genes are TRBV2 and TRBJ1-5, with D maybe TRBD1 (6 bases). The CDR3 has 14 residues. Germline assignment: CDR1 SNHLY and CDR2 FYNNEI. The germline V and J ends were trimmed by 6 bases and 1 base, with 10 bases remaining between them. Here the CDR3 DNA reads TGTGCCAGCAGACAGGGAGGGAGCAATCAGCCCCAGCATTTT. This gives the protein CASRQGGSNQPQHF.

The V call is TRBV21-1, the J call TRBJ1-3; the table's D call TRBD1 went unverified against the DNA. TRBV21-1 is shown as a pseudogene. The CDR3 is 16 residues long. CDR3 amino acids: CASSNGQGRYGNTIYF. Here the CDR3 DNA reads TGTGCCAGCAGCAACGGACAGGGTCGATACGGAAACACCATATATTTT.

A single count supports this clone. V and J are TRBV30 and TRBJ1-2; possible D gene TRBD1, 6 bases. CDR3 size: 14 residues. Germline-derived CDR1 and CDR2 are GTSNPN and SVGIG (reference sequence). The V gene lost 2 bases and the J gene lost 4 bases, with 14 bases spanning the gap. This CDR3 reads CAWSFPRGTYGYTF. CDR3 nucleotides: TGTGCCTGGAGTTTCCCCAGGGGCACCTATGGCTACACCTTC.

CDR3 protein: CASSLSGLAGEGTGGNEQFF. The DNA for the CDR3 is TGTGCCAGCAGTTTATCGGGACTAGCGGGAGAAGGCACCGGGGGCAATGAGCAGTTCTTC. The V gene is TRBV28, the J gene TRBJ2-1; TRBD2 agrees at 14 bases. The CDR3 length is 20 residues. The V gene's germline CDR1 is MDHEN and CDR2 SYDVKM. The V gene end was trimmed by 1 base and the J gene end by 6 bases; junction bases not matched to a gene: 14.

The chain has TRBV19 and TRBJ2-3; TRBD2 agrees at 7 bases. This CDR3 is built from 14 residues. Unmatched junction bases numbered 6, after V lost 6 bases and J lost 3 bases. The V gene's germline CDR1 is LNHDA and CDR2 SQIVND (reference sequence). CDR3 sequence: CASRFREVTDTQYF. CDR3 DNA sequence: TGTGCCAGTAGATTCCGGGAGGTTACAGATACGCAGTATTTT.

V gene TRBV28 combines with J gene TRBJ2-7, with 9 positions matching TRBD1. The junction had 10 bases not matched to a gene; V was cut back by 3 bases and J by 7 bases. CDR3 size: 15 residues. The germline V gene encodes CDR1 MDHEN and CDR2 SYDVKM. CDR3 sequence: CASSFGDRVLREQYF. Written as DNA, the CDR3 is TGTGCCAGCAGTTTCGGGGACAGGGTGCTGCGAGAGCAGTACTTC.

V is TRBV29-1 and J is TRBJ2-7, with D tentatively TRBD2 (6 bases). The CDR3 has 13 residues. In germline, CDR1 is SQVTM, CDR2 ANQGSEA. V lost 2 bases and J lost 5, with 13 bases in between. The CDR3 protein is CSVEPEAGNEQYF. The CDR3 bases are TGCAGCGTTGAACCCGAAGCGGGTAACGAGCAGTACTTC.

The chain joins TRBV4-2 to TRBJ2-3, with D perhaps matching TRBD2 (6 bases). Germline CDR1 reads LGHNA; CDR2 reads YNFKEQ. The CDR3 totals 16 residues. Trimming cost V 0 bases and J 6 bases, with 16 bases left between them. The CDR3 loop reads CASSQELSGYSDTQYF. The CDR3 DNA is TGTGCCAGCAGCCAAGAACTTAGCGGTTACAGCGATACGCAGTATTTT.

V and J are TRBV18 and TRBJ1-2, with D uncertain. The CDR3 loop spans 13 amino acids. CDR1 is KGHSH, CDR2 LQKENI, per germline. Trimming removed 2 bases from V and 5 bases from J, with 9 bases in between. Here the CDR3 reads CASSPGPGYGYTF. CDR3 nucleotides: TGTGCCAGCTCACCAGGTCCAGGTTATGGCTACACCTTC.

The chain couples TRBV5-4 to TRBJ2-2; a possible D gene is TRBD2 (6 bases). Germline CDR1 SGHNT, CDR2 YYREEE (reference sequence). The CDR3 totals 16 residues. V lost 4 bases, J lost 1 base, and 14 bases lay in between. The CDR3 protein is CASSPGGAWNTGELFF. As DNA, the CDR3 is TGTGCCAGCAGCCCGGGCGGGGCGTGGAACACCGGGGAGCTGTTTTTT.

V usage is TRBV6-6 and J usage is TRBJ1-4, with 7 bases aligning to TRBD1. CDR3 length: 15 residues. Per the germline V gene, CDR1 is MNHNY and CDR2 is SVGAGI (reference sequence). The ends lost 4 bases at V and 4 bases at J; junction bases unmatched: 6. CDR3 in amino acids: CASSSTRGINEKLFF. CDR3 nucleotides: TGTGCCAGCAGTTCCACCAGGGGGATTAATGAAAAACTGTTTTTT.

The chain carries TRBV7-9 and TRBJ2-2; D might be TRBD2 (5 bases). V was pared by 5 bases and J by 2 bases, with 12 bases between. Germline V gene sequence: CDR1 SEHNR, CDR2 FQNEAQ (reference sequence). The CDR3 length is 15 residues. CDR3 residues: CASSPRSGNTGELFF. CDR3 DNA: TGTGCCAGCAGCCCCCGAAGCGGAAACACCGGGGAGCTGTTTTTT. The full variable domain, its missing parts supplied by reference TRBV7-9 and TRBJ2-2, is DTGVSQNPRHKITKRGQNVTFRCDPISEHNRLYWYRQTLGQGPEFLTYFQNEAQLEKSRLLSDRFSAERPKGSFSTLEIQRTEQGDSAMYLCASSPRSGNTGELFFGEGSRLTVL.

This clone was recorded once. This chain links TRBV28 with TRBJ2-2, with 7 nucleotides matching TRBD1. The CDR3 totals 15 residues. The germline CDR1 and CDR2 sequences are MDHEN and SYDVKM. Germline trimming cut 3 bases from V and 7 bases from J; bases unmatched to any gene: 8. This chain's CDR3 is CASSFMWQGVGELFF. The CDR3 nucleotides read TGTGCCAGCAGTTTCATGTGGCAGGGGGTCGGGGAGCTGTTTTTT. Filled out from reference TRBV28 and TRBJ2-2, the complete variable domain reads DVKVTQSSRYLVKRTGEKVFLECVQDMDHENMFWYRQDPGLGLRLIYFSYDVKMKEKGDIPEGYSVSREKKERFSLILESASTNQTSMYLCASSFMWQGVGELFFGEGSRLTVL.

This clone has just one count. The chain carries TRBV11-1 and TRBJ2-7; TRBD2 matches 11 bases. V dropped 4 bases and J dropped 2; count of bases not matched to a gene: 4. This CDR3 region has 15 residues. Germline CDR1 SGHAT, CDR2 FQDESV (reference sequence). The CDR3 reads CASSYGTSGPYEQYF. As DNA, the CDR3 is TGTGCCAGCAGCTACGGGACTAGCGGTCCCTACGAGCAGTACTTC.

The chain links TRBV27 to TRBJ1-3; no reliable D call. Per the germline V gene, CDR1 is MNHEY and CDR2 is SMNVEV (reference sequence). The CDR3 has 15 amino acids. Trimming pared 7 bases from V and 4 bases from J, leaving 17 bases between. The CDR3 sequence: CASKLDRQTGNTIYF. The CDR3 DNA sequence: TGTGCCAGCAAACTAGACCGCCAGACGGGAAACACCATATATTTT.

The genes are TRBV16 and TRBJ1-1; tentatively, D is TRBD1 (5 bases). Germline CDR1 reads KGHSY; CDR2 reads FQNENV. V was cut by 2 bases and J by 4 bases, with 14 bases left in between. This CDR3 comprises 15 residues. The CDR3, as DNA: TGTGCCAGCAGCCAAAATTTGCAGGGAGGCACTGAAGCTTTCTTT. The encoded protein is CASSQNLQGGTEAFF.

CDR3 bases: TGTGCCAGCAGCCAGCAGGGGGCCGCTGGAAACACCATATATTTT. This sequence encodes CASSQQGAAGNTIYF. The V call is TRBV4-2, the J call TRBJ1-3, with TRBD1 matching over 8 bases. The CDR3 has 15 amino acids. Trimming at V came to 3 bases and at J to 2 bases, leaving 3 bases not matched to a gene. CDR1 and CDR2 (germline): LGHNA, YNFKEQ.